The next 30 T cell receptor beta chains were all read from a single sample in a study of blood T cell repertoires in COVID-19. TCRdb's table, derived via immunoSEQ multiplex PCR, lists solely in-frame clones and lacks some. The table includes fewer than 300,000 clones, around four fifths detected once. Sequencing used peripheral blood. These receptors all come from a man of 80 years or more with acute or convalescent COVID-19.

The genes are TRBV19 and TRBJ1-1; 9 bases agree with TRBD1. This CDR3 region has 16 residues. V shed 7 bases, J shed 5 bases, and the junction held 14 bases outside the gene matches. Germline values: CDR1 LNHDA, CDR2 SQIVND (reference sequence). CDR3 amino acids: CASIDTRNRGPTEAFF. CDR3 DNA sequence: TGTGCCAGTATCGACACCCGTAACAGGGGGCCGACTGAAGCTTTCTTT.

CDR3: CASSPAGQGGSSPLHF. DNA for the CDR3: TGTGCCAGCAGCCCAGCGGGACAGGGGGGAAGCTCACCCCTCCACTTT. The chain joins TRBV7-9 to TRBJ1-6, with 11 positions matching TRBD1. Looked up from germline, CDR1 is SEHNR and CDR2 is FQNEAQ (reference sequence). V lost 5 bases, J lost 10 bases, and 10 bases stayed unmatched. The CDR3 covers 16 residues.

The chain is built from TRBV2 and TRBJ2-1; TRBD1 matches at 9 bases. CDR3 size: 12 residues. V lost 6 bases, J lost 7 bases, and 1 base stayed unmatched. Germline lookup yields CDR1 SNHLY and CDR2 FYNNEI. The CDR3 DNA sequence: TGTGCCAGCAGAGGACAGGGGAATGAGCAGTTCTTC. It encodes CASRGQGNEQFF.

This clone was counted at least ten times. The chain carries TRBV3-1 (or the pseudogene TRBV3-2) and TRBJ1-4, with D perhaps TRBD1 (6 bases). V was cut by 4 bases and J by 12 bases, with 18 bases left in between. The germline gives CDR1 LGHDT, CDR2 YNNKEL (reference sequence). The CDR3 is 14 amino acids. The CDR3 loop is CASSPGQGSTELFF. In nucleotides, the CDR3 is TGTGCCAGCAGCCCCGGGCAGGGGAGTACAGAACTGTTTTTT.

This rearrangement joins TRBV5-8 to TRBJ2-3; D is possibly TRBD2 (5 bases). The CDR3 length is 14 residues. CDR1 and CDR2 from the germline V gene are SGHTS and YDEGEE. V was cut by 5 bases and J by 2 bases, with 12 bases left in between. The CDR3 protein is CASSQDWSTDTQYF. CDR3 bases: TGTGCCAGCAGTCAGGACTGGTCCACAGATACGCAGTATTTT.

On this clone: This sample also contains other DNA sequences that code for the same CDR3. The chain combines TRBV28 with TRBJ2-2; D gene unclear. V was clipped by 6 bases and J by 1 base, with 6 bases between them. The CDR3 runs 13 residues. Germline V gene sequence: CDR1 MDHEN, CDR2 SYDVKM. The CDR3 bases are TGTGCCAGCAGAGATAGGAACACCGGGGAGCTGTTTTTT. Translating gives CASRDRNTGELFF. Full variable domain (remainder filled in from reference TRBV28 and TRBJ2-2): DVKVTQSSRYLVKRTGEKVFLECVQDMDHENMFWYRQDPGLGLRLIYFSYDVKMKEKGDIPEGYSVSREKKERFSLILESASTNQTSMYLCASRDRNTGELFFGEGSRLTVL.

This clone was counted only a few times. The same CDR3 also results from other DNA sequences found in this sample. V gene TRBV7-9 combines with J gene TRBJ2-3; no firm D call. CDR1 is SEHNR, CDR2 FQNEAQ, per germline (reference sequence). The CDR3 length is 12 residues. Trimming left V 4 bases short and J 2 bases short, with 4 bases between. The CDR3 spells CASSSSTDTQYF. CDR3 nucleotides: TGTGCCAGCAGCTCCTCCACAGATACGCAGTATTTT. The whole variable domain, filled in from reference TRBV7-9 and TRBJ2-3, reads DTGVSQNPRHKITKRGQNVTFRCDPISEHNRLYWYRQTLGQGPEFLTYFQNEAQLEKSRLLSDRFSAERPKGSFSTLEIQRTEQGDSAMYLCASSSSTDTQYFGPGTRLTVL.

The chain joins TRBV4-2 to TRBJ2-5, with TRBD1 matching over 10 bases. Germline V gene sequence: CDR1 LGHNA, CDR2 YNFKEQ. CDR3 size: 15 residues. Trimming removed 2 bases from V and 5 bases from J; junction bases left unmatched: 5. The CDR3, as DNA: TGTGCCAGCAGCCAATCGACAGGGGGCTGGGAGACCCAGTACTTC. It is translated as CASSQSTGGWETQYF.

The chain uses TRBV5-1 and TRBJ2-2; 7 positions agree with TRBD2. Trimming took 2 bases from V and 7 from J; bases not matched to a gene: 11. From germline, CDR1 is SGHRS and CDR2 YFSETQ. CDR3 size: 16 residues. The DNA for the CDR3 is TGCGCCAGCAGCTTTGGGGGGAGGGCTCCCAGCGGGGAGCTGTTTTTT. It is translated as CASSFGGRAPSGELFF.

This clone was counted only a few times. V usage is TRBV29-1 and J usage is TRBJ2-2; D is uncertain. CDR1 SQVTM and CDR2 ANQGSEA come from the germline V gene. This CDR3 contains 13 residues. The V end lost 5 bases, the J end lost 0 bases, and 7 bases lay between the germline ends. DNA for the CDR3: TGCAGCGTTAAACAGCCGAACACCGGGGAGCTGTTTTTT. It codes for CSVKQPNTGELFF.

This clone was counted a few times. V usage is TRBV18 and J usage is TRBJ1-1, with unresolved D. The CDR3 is made up of 13 amino acids. V shed 3 bases and J shed 7 bases, with 12 bases lying between them. Germline CDR1 reads KGHSH; CDR2 reads LQKENI. Written as DNA, the CDR3 is TGTGCCAGCTCACCCTTCAGGTTGGGTGAAGCTTTCTTT. This gives the protein CASSPFRLGEAFF.

The CDR3 sequence is CASNLAGGYEQYF. The CDR3 DNA follows: TGTGCCAGCAACTTAGCGGGGGGCTACGAGCAGTACTTC. This chain joins TRBV3-1 (or the pseudogene TRBV3-2) and TRBJ2-7, with TRBD2 matching 10 bases. V dropped 7 bases and J dropped 3; count of bases not matched to a gene: 3. The CDR3 has 13 residues. In germline, CDR1 is LGHDT, CDR2 YNNKEL (reference sequence).

The rearrangement joins TRBV6-1 to TRBJ2-5; tentatively, D is TRBD1 (5 bases). Trimming pared 4 bases from V and 7 bases from J, leaving 22 bases between. Germline CDR1 and CDR2: MNHNS and SASEGT. The CDR3 runs to 16 residues. CDR3 sequence (DNA): TGTGCCAGCAGTGTACTCTTAGTTGGGGCCTCAGGGACCCAGTACTTC. It encodes CASSVLLVGASGTQYF.

The V call is TRBV5-1, the J call TRBJ2-1, with 11 bases aligning to TRBD2. This CDR3 has 15 amino acids. The J segment lost 7 bases and the V segment lost 1 base, leaving 4 bases of the junction unmatched. CDR1 and CDR2 (germline): SGHRS, YFSETQ. The CDR3, as DNA: TGCGCCAGCAGCTTGACTAGCGGGAGTCGGAATGAGCAGTTCTTC. Translated: CASSLTSGSRNEQFF. The variable domain in full, with the rest retrieved from reference TRBV5-1 and TRBJ2-1, is KAGVTQTPRYLIKTRGQQVTLSCSPISGHRSVSWYQQTPGQGLQFLFEYFSETQRNKGNFPGRFSGRQFSNSRSEMNVSTLELGDSALYLCASSLTSGSRNEQFFGPGTRLTVL.

This sequence joins TRBV19 and TRBJ1-4; 9 nucleotides agree with TRBD1. This CDR3 region has 15 residues. CDR1 is LNHDA and CDR2 is SQIVND in the germline V gene (reference sequence). V shed 7 bases and J 3 bases; nucleotides not matched to a gene: 6. The CDR3 region is CASKRRTGANEKLFF. CDR3 bases: TGTGCCAGTAAGCGGCGGACAGGGGCTAATGAAAAACTGTTTTTT.

This chain uses TRBV28 with TRBJ2-4; 11 bases match TRBD1. Looked up from germline, CDR1 is MDHEN and CDR2 is SYDVKM. The CDR3 sequence is 20 residues long. Trimming took 5 bases from V and 0 from J; bases not matched to a gene: 15. This CDR3 reads CASSPTPGTGGILAKNIQYF. The CDR3 region has the DNA TGTGCCAGCAGTCCTACCCCCGGGACAGGGGGAATACTAGCCAAAAACATTCAGTACTTC.

A single count supports this clone. V usage is TRBV7-9 and J usage is TRBJ2-7; 12 nucleotides align to TRBD2. J was trimmed by 4 bases and V by 4 bases; bases with no gene match: 2. Germline CDR1 reads SEHNR; CDR2 reads FQNEAQ (reference sequence). The CDR3 is 14 residues long. Written as DNA, the CDR3 is TGTGCCAGCAGCTCAGGACTAGCGGGATACGAGCAGTACTTC. Its protein is CASSSGLAGYEQYF. Looking up the rest from reference TRBV7-9 and TRBJ2-7 gives the full variable domain: DTGVSQNPRHKITKRGQNVTFRCDPISEHNRLYWYRQTLGQGPEFLTYFQNEAQLEKSRLLSDRFSAERPKGSFSTLEIQRTEQGDSAMYLCASSSGLAGYEQYFGPGTRLTVT.

The chain employs TRBV28 and TRBJ1-2; TRBD1 matches at 8 bases. The V segment lost 2 bases and the J segment 8 bases; nucleotides outside the gene matches: 4. This CDR3 comprises 13 residues. The germline CDR1 and CDR2 sequences are MDHEN and SYDVKM. In DNA, the CDR3 is TGTGCCAGCAGTTTAAGGGACAGGCCAGGCTACACCTTC. Its protein product is CASSLRDRPGYTF.

The V and J genes are TRBV5-6 and TRBJ2-6; TRBD1 might be the D (6 bases). In germline, CDR1 is SGHDT, CDR2 YYEEEE. The CDR3 consists of 16 residues. The ends were cut back, 3 bases at V and 5 bases at J, with 15 bases in the middle. CDR3 nucleotide sequence: TGTGCCAGCAGCTCCAGGGGTCTAGGGCGGGCCAACGTCCTGACTTTC. As protein: CASSSRGLGRANVLTF. Full variable domain (remainder filled in from reference TRBV5-6 and TRBJ2-6): DAGVTQSPTHLIKTRGQQVTLRCSPKSGHDTVSWYQQALGQGPQFIFQYYEEEERQRGNFPDRFSGHQFPNYSSELNVNALLLGDSALYLCASSSRGLGRANVLTFGAGSRLTVL.

The chain joins TRBV5-1 to TRBJ1-6, with a tentative D call TRBD1 (5 bases). The V end was cut by 5 bases, the J end by 7 bases, with 19 bases between. CDR1 is SGHRS, CDR2 YFSETQ, per germline. CDR3 length: 16 residues. The CDR3 DNA reads TGCGCCAGCAGATCTGCTGGCGGGGCAGGGAATTCACCCCTCCACTTT. This encodes CASRSAGGAGNSPLHF.

The chain carries TRBV10-3 and TRBJ2-7; weak D call: TRBD2 (6 bases). In germline, CDR1 is ENHRY, CDR2 SYGVKD. The germline V and J ends were trimmed by 10 bases and 2 bases, with 18 bases remaining between them. The CDR3 consists of 14 residues. CDR3 sequence reads: CATGTSLPPYEQYF. For the CDR3, the DNA is TGTGCCACCGGGACTTCACTCCCTCCCTACGAGCAGTACTTC.

V is TRBV11-2 and J is TRBJ2-7; 12 bases align to TRBD2. V lost 6 bases to trimming and J lost 2 bases; unmatched junction nucleotides: 5. CDR3 length: 15 amino acids. Germline CDR1 reads SGHAT; CDR2 reads FQNNGV. The CDR3 is CASRRSSGRAYEQYF. DNA of the CDR3: TGTGCCAGCAGGCGATCTAGCGGGAGGGCCTACGAGCAGTACTTC. The full variable domain, in which reference TRBV11-2 and TRBJ2-7 provide the parts outside the CDR3, is EAGVAQSPRYKIIEKRQSVAFWCNPISGHATLYWYQQILGQGPKLLIQFQNNGVVDDSQLPKDRFSAERLKGVDSTLKIQPAKLEDSAVYLCASRRSSGRAYEQYFGPGTRLTVT.

This clone was seen a few times. This sequence joins TRBV21-1 and TRBJ1-5. TRBV21-1 has pseudogene status. The CDR3 totals 13 residues. The CDR3 coding sequence is TGTGCCAGCAGCAAAGGTTCCCCCGAGCCCCAGCATTTT. Protein: CASSKGSPEPQHF.

This rearrangement joins TRBV6-1 to TRBJ2-2; TRBD2 matches at 10 bases. V dropped 4 bases and J dropped 5; count of bases not matched to a gene: 7. This CDR3 has 16 amino acids. Germline V lookup: CDR1 MNHNS, CDR2 SASEGT. CDR3 in amino acids: CASSVSGGAGTGELFF. Here the CDR3 DNA reads TGTGCCAGCAGTGTGAGCGGGGGGGCCGGAACCGGGGAGCTGTTTTTT.

The rearrangement joins TRBV6-5 to TRBJ1-6; TRBD1 matches 8 bases. The CDR3 has 16 amino acids. Germline lookup yields CDR1 MNHEY and CDR2 SVGAGI. J was trimmed by 10 bases and V by 4 bases; bases with no gene match: 12. The CDR3 reads CASSSYLRGRGSPLHF. The CDR3 coding sequence is TGTGCCAGCAGTTCCTACCTCAGGGGGCGCGGGTCACCCCTCCACTTT.

The chain links TRBV30 to TRBJ2-3; TRBD2 might be the D (6 bases). The germline gives CDR1 GTSNPN, CDR2 SVGIG (reference sequence). The CDR3 totals 15 residues. V was cut by 4 bases and J by 0 bases, with 14 bases left in between. CDR3 in amino acids: CAWNSLALSTDTQYF. CDR3 DNA: TGTGCCTGGAATTCCCTAGCGCTGAGCACAGATACGCAGTATTTT.

The chain links TRBV6-1 to TRBJ1-2; D is perhaps TRBD1 (5 bases). The germline V gene encodes CDR1 MNHNS and CDR2 SASEGT. The CDR3 is 15 amino acids. Between the trimmed V and J ends, which lost 3 bases and 2 bases, there was a span of 13 bases. CDR3 sequence: CASSEMAGQNYGYTF. The CDR3 region has the DNA TGTGCCAGCAGTGAGATGGCAGGGCAAAACTATGGCTACACCTTC.

The chain recombines TRBV7-6 with TRBJ1-3; D not certain. The CDR3 length is 15 residues. CDR1 and CDR2 from the germline V gene are SGHVS and FNYEAQ. With 3 bases removed from V and 2 bases from J, the gap between germline ends came to 11 bases. In DNA form, the CDR3 reads TGTGCCAGCAGCTTTCGCGGGGAAACTGGAAACACCATATATTTT. Its translation: CASSFRGETGNTIYF.

This CDR3 is CASSILPPGELFF. DNA of the CDR3: TGTGCCAGCAGTATACTTCCCCCCGGGGAGCTGTTTTTT. This chain uses TRBV12-3 or TRBV12-4 with TRBJ2-2, with unresolved D. The ends were cut back, 5 bases at V and 6 bases at J, with 10 bases in the middle. CDR3 size: 13 residues.

V is TRBV7-7 and J is TRBJ1-6, with a weak D call TRBD1 (6 bases). From germline, CDR1 is SSHAT and CDR2 FNYEAQ (reference sequence). The CDR3 spans 15 residues. The germline V and J ends were trimmed by 1 base and 7 bases, with 11 bases remaining between them. The CDR3 sequence is CASSLGRDINSPLHF. CDR3 coding DNA: TGTGCCAGCAGCTTAGGACGGGACATCAATTCACCCCTCCACTTT.